This T cell receptor (beta chain) originates from a study of T cell responses to AZD1222 COVID-19 vaccine. Study-level points and caveats: Regions 160-218 and 743-854 held dominance among vaccine-associated CD4 TCRs, which spanned spike. Donor demographics were predominantly white British with a female majority; clonal diversity may be underestimated.

The CDR3 consists of 13 residues. With 5 bases removed from V and 8 bases from J, the gap between germline ends came to 12 bases. CDR1 and CDR2 from the germline V gene are SSHAT and FNYEAQ (reference sequence). The method was immunoSEQ multiplex PCR; TCRdb's version includes in-frame clones alone and lacks a portion of them. The repertoire has about 140,000 clones, around 93% of them found once; the top ten carry approximately 3%. Comments on this clone: The antigen remains unidentified.

This material consisted of peripheral blood, taken on day 0 of AZD1222 vaccination. The chain combines TRBV7-7 with TRBJ1-4; D call uncertain. The TCR was taken from an adult in good health. In DNA form, the CDR3 reads TGTGCCAGCAGCCGTGGGATAAAGGAAAAACTGTTTTTT. Its protein product is CASSRGIKEKLFF.